The 3 T cell receptor beta chains given below trace back to one sample, sequenced in a study of blood T cell repertoires in COVID-19. TCRdb keeps only in-frame clones here, not all; method: immunoSEQ multiplex PCR. The table shows 240,000 or so clones, with 81% occurring only once. The sequenced material came from peripheral blood. All receptors come from a woman aged 80 or older with COVID-19, enrolled during active disease.

The gene calls are TRBV18 and TRBJ2-2, with TRBD2 identical over 7 bases. The germline V gene encodes CDR1 KGHSH and CDR2 LQKENI. CDR3 length equals 16 residues. Germline trimming cut 1 base from V and 4 bases from J; bases unmatched to any gene: 6. For the CDR3, the DNA is TGTGCCAGCTCACCACAAGATTCTAGCGGCACCGGGGAGCTGTTTTTT. Translated: CASSPQDSSGTGELFF.

The chain combines TRBV30 with TRBJ1-4; no reliable D call. Germline CDR1 reads GTSNPN; CDR2 reads SVGIG (reference sequence). This CDR3 has 14 residues. V was trimmed by 2 bases and J by 7 bases, leaving 14 bases between them. For the CDR3, the DNA is TGTGCCTGGAGTTGGGTAACCGGCGGTGAAAAACTGTTTTTT. Residues: CAWSWVTGGEKLFF.

This clone has a handful of counts. Other DNA sequences in this sample translate to the same CDR3. The chain links TRBV6-5 to TRBJ1-5; 10 bases map to TRBD1. CDR1 MNHEY and CDR2 SVGAGI come from the germline V gene. The CDR3 has 14 residues. V gave up 6 bases and J gave up 4 bases; unmatched junction bases: 3. The chain's CDR3 is CASSPGQGNQPQHF. The CDR3 DNA is TGTGCCAGCAGCCCGGGACAGGGGAATCAGCCCCAGCATTTT.